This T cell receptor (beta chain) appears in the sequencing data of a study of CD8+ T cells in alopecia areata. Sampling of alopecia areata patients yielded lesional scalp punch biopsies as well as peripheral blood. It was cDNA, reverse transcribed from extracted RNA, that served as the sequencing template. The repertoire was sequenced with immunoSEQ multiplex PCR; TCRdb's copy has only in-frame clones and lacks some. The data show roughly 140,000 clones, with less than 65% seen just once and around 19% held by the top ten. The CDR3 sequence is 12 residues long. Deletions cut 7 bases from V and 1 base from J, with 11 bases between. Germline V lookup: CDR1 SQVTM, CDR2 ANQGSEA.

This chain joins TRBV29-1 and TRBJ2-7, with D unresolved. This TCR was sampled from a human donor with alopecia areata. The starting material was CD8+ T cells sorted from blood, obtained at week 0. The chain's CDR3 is CSAVDESYEQYF. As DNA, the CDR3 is TGCAGCGCCGTAGACGAATCCTACGAGCAGTACTTC.